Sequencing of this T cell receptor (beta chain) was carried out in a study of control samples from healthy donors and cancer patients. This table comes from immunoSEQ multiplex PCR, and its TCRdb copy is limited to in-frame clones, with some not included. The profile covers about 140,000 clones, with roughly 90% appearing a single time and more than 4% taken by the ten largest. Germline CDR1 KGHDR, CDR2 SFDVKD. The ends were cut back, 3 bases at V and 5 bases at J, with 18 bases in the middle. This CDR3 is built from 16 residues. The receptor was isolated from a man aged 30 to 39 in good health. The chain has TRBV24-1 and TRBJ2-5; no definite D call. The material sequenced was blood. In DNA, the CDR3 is TGTGCCACCAGTGATATCGGCGAAGCTACTGGGGAGACCCAGTACTTC. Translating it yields CATSDIGEATGETQYF.